This T cell receptor beta chain was documented in a study of response to subunit inactivated influenza vaccine. Regarding this clonotype: The antigen remains unidentified.

Looked up from germline, CDR1 is DFQATT and CDR2 is SNEGSKA (reference sequence). CDR3 length: 16 residues. Trimming cost V 1 base and J 4 bases; bases outside gene matches: 12. Findings of the study overall: Only a handful of new T cells, the authors suggested, are recruited with each seasonal influenza vaccination.

TCRdb re-called the RT-PCR reads with MiXCR, one entry per CDR3 protein. There are about 700,000 distinct CDR3 sequences in the sample; approximately 14% occur only once, and 6% to 8% lies in the top ten. The material sequenced was PBMCs from blood, taken 14 to 15 days before vaccination. The gene calls are TRBV20-1 and TRBJ2-7, with 8 bases matching TRBD2. The TCR originated in a man aged 45-65 years who received an inactivated influenza vaccine. The CDR3 DNA follows: TGCAGTGCTAGAGGCCTCGGGGGGGGTAATAGGTACGAGCAGTACTTC. It specifies CSARGLGGGNRYEQYF.